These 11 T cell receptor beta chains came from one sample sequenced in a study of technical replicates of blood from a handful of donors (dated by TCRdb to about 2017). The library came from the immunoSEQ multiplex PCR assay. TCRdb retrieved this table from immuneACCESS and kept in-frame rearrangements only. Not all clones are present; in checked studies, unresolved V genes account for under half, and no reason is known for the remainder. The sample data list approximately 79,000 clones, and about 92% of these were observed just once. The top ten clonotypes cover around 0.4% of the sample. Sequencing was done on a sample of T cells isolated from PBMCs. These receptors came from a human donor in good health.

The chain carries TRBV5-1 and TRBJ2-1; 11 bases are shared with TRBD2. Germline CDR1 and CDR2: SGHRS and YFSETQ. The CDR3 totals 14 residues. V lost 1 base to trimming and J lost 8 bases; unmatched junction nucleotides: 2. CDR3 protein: CASSLTSGSDEQFF. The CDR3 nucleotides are TGCGCCAGCAGCTTGACTAGCGGGAGCGATGAGCAGTTCTTC.

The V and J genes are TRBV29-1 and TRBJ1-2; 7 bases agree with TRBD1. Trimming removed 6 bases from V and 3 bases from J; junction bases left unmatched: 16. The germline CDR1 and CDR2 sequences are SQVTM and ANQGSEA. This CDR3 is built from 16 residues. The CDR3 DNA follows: TGCAGCGTCCCCCGATCGGGGGACAGCGCCTACTATGGCTACACCTTC. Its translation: CSVPRSGDSAYYGYTF. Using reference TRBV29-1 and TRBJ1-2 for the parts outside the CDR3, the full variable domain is SAVISQKPSRDICQRGTSLTIQCQVDSQVTMMFWYRQQPGQSLTLIATANQGSEATYESGFVIDKFPISRPNLTFSTLTVSNMSPEDSSIYLCSVPRSGDSAYYGYTFGSGTRLTVV.

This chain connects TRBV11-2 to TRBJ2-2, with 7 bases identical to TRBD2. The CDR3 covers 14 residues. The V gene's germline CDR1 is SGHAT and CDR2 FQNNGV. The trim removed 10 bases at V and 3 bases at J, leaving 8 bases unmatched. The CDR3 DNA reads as TGTGCCACTGACCCTAGCGGATACACCGGGGAGCTGTTTTTT. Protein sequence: CATDPSGYTGELFF.

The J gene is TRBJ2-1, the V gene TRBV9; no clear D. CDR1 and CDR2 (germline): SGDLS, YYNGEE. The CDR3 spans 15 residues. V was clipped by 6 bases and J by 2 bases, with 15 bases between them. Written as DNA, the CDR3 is TGTGCCAGCACCTCCTCGCTGGCCGCCTACAATGAGCAGTTCTTC. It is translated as CASTSSLAAYNEQFF.

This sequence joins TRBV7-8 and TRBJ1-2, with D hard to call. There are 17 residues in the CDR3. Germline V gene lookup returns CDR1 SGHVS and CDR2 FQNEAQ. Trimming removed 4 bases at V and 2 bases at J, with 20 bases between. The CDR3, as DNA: TGTGCCAGCAGCTACCGGACTACAGCAAGTCACAACTATGGCTACACCTTC. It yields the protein CASSYRTTASHNYGYTF. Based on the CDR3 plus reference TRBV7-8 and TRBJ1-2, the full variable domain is GAGVSQSPRYKVAKRGQDVALRCDPISGHVSLFWYQQALGQGPEFLTYFQNEAQLDKSGLPSDRFFAERPEGSVSTLKIQRTQQEDSAVYLCASSYRTTASHNYGYTFGSGTRLTVV.

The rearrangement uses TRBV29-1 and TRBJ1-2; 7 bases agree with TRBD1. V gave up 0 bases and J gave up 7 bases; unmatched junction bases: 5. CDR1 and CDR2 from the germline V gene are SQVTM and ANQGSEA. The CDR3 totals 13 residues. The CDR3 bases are TGCAGCGTTGAAGAAACAGGGGCCAGTGGCTACACCTTC. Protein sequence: CSVEETGASGYTF.

The CDR3 is CASSLDLQGKEAFF. The CDR3 nucleotides read TGTGCCAGCAGCTTAGATTTACAGGGAAAGGAAGCTTTCTTT. The rearrangement uses TRBV7-9 and TRBJ1-1; TRBD1 is a possible D gene (6 bases). Germline lookup yields CDR1 SEHNR and CDR2 FQNEAQ (reference sequence). Between the trimmed V and J ends, which lost 1 base and 8 bases, there was a span of 14 bases. This CDR3 is 14 amino acids long.

CDR3 amino acids: CSVESAGKYEQYF. The DNA for the CDR3 is TGCAGCGTTGAGTCTGCAGGGAAATACGAGCAGTACTTC. The chain joins TRBV29-1 to TRBJ2-7, with D perhaps TRBD1 (5 bases). In germline, CDR1 is SQVTM, CDR2 ANQGSEA. The CDR3 totals 13 residues. Deletions cut 3 bases from V and 4 bases from J, with 13 bases between.

The CDR3 nucleotides are TGTGCCTGGGAAATTGAAGGAGAACACAATGAGCAGTTCTTC. Its translation is CAWEIEGEHNEQFF. The chain joins TRBV30 to TRBJ2-1, with D unclear. Germline V gene sequence: CDR1 GTSNPN, CDR2 SVGIG (reference sequence). CDR3 length equals 14 residues. Trimming stripped 5 bases from V and 5 bases from J, with 16 bases between.

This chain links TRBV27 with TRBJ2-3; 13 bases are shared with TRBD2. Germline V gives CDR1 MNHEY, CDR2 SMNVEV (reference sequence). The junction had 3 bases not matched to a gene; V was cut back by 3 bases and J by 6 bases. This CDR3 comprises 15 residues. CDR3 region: CASSLTSGRTDTQYF. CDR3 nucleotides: TGTGCCAGCAGTTTGACTAGCGGGAGGACCGATACGCAGTATTTT.

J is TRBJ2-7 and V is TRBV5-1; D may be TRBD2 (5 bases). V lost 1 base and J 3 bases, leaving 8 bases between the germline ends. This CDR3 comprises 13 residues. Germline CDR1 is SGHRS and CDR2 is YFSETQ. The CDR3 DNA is TGCGCCAGCAGCTTGAGAGAGGGCTACGAGCAGTACTTC. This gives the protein CASSLREGYEQYF.